The 15 T cell receptor beta chains presented below share a single source sample, sequenced in a study of naive and memory T cell subsets. Study outcomes and limitations: A few larger clonotypes appeared in naive repertoires, especially CD8, possibly memory cells re-expressing CD45RA.

Their recognized antigens are unknown. The beta constant-region primer was an equimolar mix of two oligonucleotides covering TRBC1 and TRBC2. Nested alpha and beta constant-region primers with the SP2 primer drove four PCR rounds on ligated cDNA. TCRdb fed the UMI-ligation and nested PCR reads into MiXCR, producing one record per CDR3 protein. The sample records around 93,000 distinct CDR3 sequences, approximately 11% being singletons. Source material: naive CD4+ T cells from blood. Source of these receptors: a human donor in good health.

This clonotype was recorded at least ten times. The chain combines TRBV6-1 with TRBJ2-1, with 10 bases matching TRBD2. Germline CDR1 and CDR2: MNHNS and SASEGT. The CDR3 totals 18 residues. J lost 7 bases, V lost 6 bases, and 18 bases had no gene match. The CDR3 region has the DNA TGTGCCAGCAGGGTAGGGTACTATACTAGCGGGACACTTAATGAGCAGTTCTTC. Residues: CASRVGYYTSGTLNEQFF.

This clonotype came up a few times. The chain employs TRBV7-3 and TRBJ1-3, with D perhaps matching TRBD1 (6 bases). This CDR3 spans 17 amino acids. The V gene's germline CDR1 is SGHTA and CDR2 FQGTGA. V lost 2 bases and J 2 bases, leaving 16 bases between the germline ends. The CDR3 loop is CASSLGGPTGPGNTIYF. The CDR3 region has the DNA TGTGCCAGCAGCTTAGGTGGCCCCACAGGGCCTGGAAACACCATATATTTT. Based on the CDR3 plus reference TRBV7-3 and TRBJ1-3, the full variable domain is GAGVSQTPSNKVTEKGKYVELRCDPISGHTALYWYRQSLGQGPEFLIYFQGTGAADDSGLPNDRFFAVRPEGSVSTLKIQRTERGDSAVYLCASSLGGPTGPGNTIYFGEGSWLTVV.

This clonotype was counted many times. The chain employs TRBV7-9 and TRBJ1-2, with D maybe TRBD1 (5 bases). V was cut by 5 bases and J by 4 bases, with 20 bases left in between. Per the germline V gene, CDR1 is SEHNR and CDR2 is FQNEAQ (reference sequence). This CDR3 is 16 amino acids long. The CDR3 DNA reads as TGTGCCAGCAGCACGGGACCGAGCGACGCGGGCTATGGCTACACCTTC. Residues: CASSTGPSDAGYGYTF. The whole variable domain, remainder taken from reference TRBV7-9 and TRBJ1-2, is DTGVSQNPRHKITKRGQNVTFRCDPISEHNRLYWYRQTLGQGPEFLTYFQNEAQLEKSRLLSDRFSAERPKGSFSTLEIQRTEQGDSAMYLCASSTGPSDAGYGYTFGSGTRLTVV.

The chain joins TRBV6-2 or TRBV6-3 to TRBJ2-7; D is uncertain. V dropped 2 bases and J dropped 6 bases, with 11 bases sitting between them. Germline lookup yields CDR1 MNHEY and CDR2 SVGEGT. The CDR3 totals 13 residues. Here the CDR3 DNA reads TGTGCCAGCAGTTACGTCTGGGTTACCGAGCAGTACTTC. Protein product: CASSYVWVTEQYF.

The chain uses TRBV4-2 and TRBJ1-4; 11 nucleotides align to TRBD1. CDR1 and CDR2 (germline): LGHNA, YNFKEQ. V lost 3 bases, J lost 0 bases, and 0 bases stayed unmatched. This CDR3 has 16 residues. The DNA of the CDR3 is TGTGCCAGCAGCCAGGGACAGGGGGCAACTAATGAAAAACTGTTTTTT. This sequence encodes CASSQGQGATNEKLFF.

In this sample, this clonotype turned up a few times. This rearrangement joins TRBV28 to TRBJ1-5, with no clear D. Germline V gene data show CDR1 as MDHEN and CDR2 as SYDVKM. Trimming took 6 bases from V and 0 from J, leaving 6 bases between them. The CDR3 contains 13 residues. CDR3 sequence: CASRLYSNQPQHF. The CDR3 DNA reads TGTGCCAGCAGGCTGTATAGCAATCAGCCCCAGCATTTT.

This clonotype was seen a handful of times. The chain couples TRBV7-2 to TRBJ2-2, with D unclear. V lost 2 bases and J lost 6, with 7 bases in between. CDR1 SGHTA and CDR2 FQGNSA come from the germline V gene. CDR3 length: 13 residues. CDR3 residues: CASSLFYAGELFF. DNA of the CDR3: TGTGCCAGCAGCTTATTCTACGCCGGGGAGCTGTTTTTT.

The chain links TRBV4-3 to TRBJ1-6, with D uncertain. Germline V lookup: CDR1 LGHNA, CDR2 YSLEER. This CDR3 is built from 15 residues. The germline V and J ends were trimmed by 0 bases and 8 bases, with 11 bases remaining between them. The CDR3 is CASSQDHRAYSPLHF. CDR3 DNA: TGCGCCAGCAGCCAAGATCACCGTGCGTATTCACCCCTCCACTTT.

CDR3: CASSLVSLHREGTDTQYF. In DNA, the CDR3 is TGTGCCAGCAGTTTAGTGTCTCTCCACAGGGAAGGAACAGATACGCAGTATTTT. The chain joins TRBV28 to TRBJ2-3; D might be TRBD1 (6 bases). CDR1 and CDR2 from the germline V gene are MDHEN and SYDVKM. The V gene lost 2 bases and the J gene lost 3 bases, with 21 bases spanning the gap. The CDR3 has 18 amino acids.

V gene TRBV4-3 combines with J gene TRBJ1-2; possible D gene TRBD1, 6 bases. The CDR3 is 15 residues long. V was pared by 5 bases and J by 8 bases, with 21 bases between. Germline CDR1 LGHNA, CDR2 YSLEER. CDR3 in DNA: TGCGCCAGCAGCAGGGAGAGCAGGGGCATGGAAGGCTACACCTTC. Translation: CASSRESRGMEGYTF.

The chain carries TRBV5-1 and TRBJ2-7, with 7 bases matching TRBD2. The ends lost 1 base at V and 3 bases at J; junction bases unmatched: 4. Germline V CDR1 and CDR2: SGHRS, YFSETQ. The CDR3 is 14 amino acids. As DNA, the CDR3 is TGCGCCAGCAGCTTGACGCCTAGCGGCTACGAGCAGTACTTC. The encoded protein is CASSLTPSGYEQYF.

This clonotype was counted at least ten times. This chain joins TRBV4-2 and TRBJ2-3; unclear D gene. The ends were cut back, 0 bases at V and 0 bases at J, with 7 bases in the middle. The CDR3 covers 15 residues. Germline-derived CDR1 and CDR2 are LGHNA and YNFKEQ. The CDR3 nucleotides read TGTGCCAGCAGCCAAGAAGGTCGTAGCACAGATACGCAGTATTTT. Translation: CASSQEGRSTDTQYF.

The rearrangement links TRBV7-2 to TRBJ2-3; possible D gene TRBD2, 6 bases. The CDR3 length is 14 residues. Trimming cost V 5 bases and J 1 base, with 10 bases left between them. Germline loops: CDR1 SGHTA, CDR2 FQGNSA. CDR3 residues: CASSVPSGTDTQYF. In DNA, the CDR3 is TGTGCCAGCAGCGTACCTAGCGGCACAGATACGCAGTATTTT.

The chain has TRBV20-1 and TRBJ1-5; no reliable D call. This CDR3 region has 12 residues. Germline V CDR1 and CDR2: DFQATT, SNEGSKA (reference sequence). V was clipped by 6 bases and J by 7 bases, with 13 bases between them. As DNA, the CDR3 is TGCAGTGCGCCGTCCCCCGGCCAGCCCCAGCATTTT. Translating it yields CSAPSPGQPQHF.

V and J are TRBV28 and TRBJ2-7; D gene uncertain. The CDR3 is 14 amino acids. Germline V gene data show CDR1 as MDHEN and CDR2 as SYDVKM. The V gene lost 4 bases and the J gene lost 1 base, with 11 bases spanning the gap. CDR3 amino acids: CASSSTVVSYEQYF. CDR3 coding DNA: TGTGCCAGCAGTTCCACCGTGGTGTCCTACGAGCAGTACTTC.